Below, 11 T cell receptor beta chains from the same sample are listed, as sequenced in a study of early T cells in non-severe SARS-CoV-2 infection. MiXCR was run by TCRdb on the 5' RACE reads, yielding one entry per CDR3 protein. The sample yields roughly 56,000 distinct CDR3 sequences, approximately 8% seen once. Material: whole blood. The receptors come from an adult who was a healthcare worker with PCR-confirmed SARS-CoV-2 infection or an uninfected control (not recorded which).

The chain joins TRBV10-1 to TRBJ2-3; maybe TRBD2 (6 bases). V was cut by 3 bases and J by 3 bases, with 10 bases left in between. The CDR3 loop spans 14 amino acids. CDR1 and CDR2 from the germline V gene are WNHNN and SYGVQD (reference sequence). For the CDR3, the DNA is TGCGCCAGCAGTGACGGGGGTGGTACAGATACGCAGTATTTT. Translated, it gives CASSDGGGTDTQYF.

This clonotype was seen a handful of times. The CDR3 DNA is TGTGCCAGCAGCCAACTAGCTACAGATACGCAGTATTTT. It is translated as CASSQLATDTQYF. V and J are TRBV3-1 and TRBJ2-3, with D maybe TRBD2 (5 bases). Germline CDR1 is LGHDT and CDR2 is YNNKEL (reference sequence). V was shortened by 2 bases and J by 3 bases, with 6 bases between the two germline ends. The CDR3 has 13 amino acids.

This rearrangement joins TRBV7-2 to TRBJ2-2; D not certain. Trimming removed 4 bases at V and 0 bases at J, with 9 bases between. The CDR3 consists of 15 residues. The V gene's germline CDR1 is SGHTA and CDR2 FQGNSA. In DNA form, the CDR3 reads TGTGCCAGCAGCTCAGCCCGATCGAACACCGGGGAGCTGTTTTTT. Its protein product is CASSSARSNTGELFF.

This clonotype has at least ten counts. The rearrangement links TRBV5-1 to TRBJ1-1, with a weak D call TRBD1 (5 bases). V lost 6 bases to trimming and J lost 5 bases, with 20 bases between them. Germline assignment: CDR1 SGHRS and CDR2 YFSETQ. CDR3 length: 15 residues. In nucleotides, the CDR3 is TGCGCCAGCAAACCCTCCCCCTCGGGGGTAACTGAAGCTTTCTTT. It translates to CASKPSPSGVTEAFF.

This clonotype was seen only a few times. The rearrangement uses TRBV18 and TRBJ2-7, with D tentatively TRBD1 (6 bases). The germline gives CDR1 KGHSH, CDR2 LQKENI. This CDR3 region has 13 residues. V lost 8 bases to trimming and J lost 3 bases, with 14 bases between them. In nucleotides, the CDR3 is TGTGCCAGCGCCGGACAGTTGAACTACGAGCAGTACTTC. Its protein product is CASAGQLNYEQYF.

Many counts were recorded for this clonotype. The chain is built from TRBV11-2 and TRBJ2-1; 7 bases match TRBD2. Germline V gene data show CDR1 as SGHAT and CDR2 as FQNNGV. V was clipped by 1 base and J by 6 bases; unmatched bases: 9. This CDR3 has 16 amino acids. The CDR3 DNA reads TGTGCCAGCAGCTTAGGAAATTGGGAGGGTCGCAATGAGCAGTTCTTC. Translating gives CASSLGNWEGRNEQFF.

This clonotype was counted many times. The chain has TRBV6-5 and TRBJ2-7, with D perhaps matching TRBD1 (6 bases). Germline values: CDR1 MNHEY, CDR2 SVGAGI. The CDR3 contains 14 residues. Trimming took 3 bases from V and 2 from J, leaving 11 bases between them. The CDR3 is CASSYSTGTYEQYF. CDR3 DNA sequence: TGTGCCAGCAGTTATTCGACAGGTACCTACGAGCAGTACTTC.

CDR3 bases: TGCAGTGCTAGAGCAGCGAATCAGCCCCAGCATTTT. Protein product: CSARAANQPQHF. The V gene is TRBV20-1, the J gene TRBJ1-5; D gene unclear. Germline CDR1 reads DFQATT; CDR2 reads SNEGSKA (reference sequence). Trimming took off 1 base at V and 4 bases at J, with 5 bases between the two ends. This CDR3 contains 12 residues.

The chain carries TRBV5-1 and TRBJ2-1, with a tentative D call TRBD2 (6 bases). This CDR3 contains 12 residues. Looked up from germline, CDR1 is SGHRS and CDR2 is YFSETQ. V was trimmed by 4 bases and J by 10 bases, leaving 12 bases between them. The CDR3 DNA is TGCGCCAGCAGCACCTCTAGCGCCGAGCAGTTCTTC. This codes for CASSTSSAEQFF.

The genes are TRBV4-1 and TRBJ1-1, with D uncertain. Germline-derived CDR1 and CDR2 are MGHRA and YSYEKL. The CDR3 length is 14 residues. V lost 0 bases, J lost 3 bases, and 8 bases lay in between. DNA for the CDR3: TGCGCCAGCAGCCAAGAAACCGGGGACACTGAAGCTTTCTTT. Encoded protein: CASSQETGDTEAFF.

The chain links TRBV6-5 to TRBJ1-6; 9 nucleotides agree with TRBD1. The V gene's germline CDR1 is MNHEY and CDR2 SVGAGI. Unmatched junction bases numbered 13, after V lost 2 bases and J lost 8 bases. The CDR3 length is 18 residues. The CDR3 spells CASSYGTGGPSVHSPLHF. CDR3 nucleotides: TGTGCCAGCAGTTACGGAACAGGGGGCCCGTCCGTTCATTCACCCCTCCACTTT.